This is a list of T cell receptor beta chains from one sample in a study of Ad26.COV2.S vaccination and SARS-CoV-2 variants. Profiled with immunoSEQ multiplex PCR; TCRdb holds only in-frame clones, not every one. The sample shows some 250,000 clones, around 87% of them seen only once. This sample comprised peripheral blood, obtained in a trial of Ad26.COV2.S vaccine versus placebo. Receptor source: a person between 18 and 59 years old who received the Ad26.COV2.S COVID-19 vaccine or a placebo. Each CDR3 is given with its conserved first and last residue. Fields, in order: V gene, J gene, clone size, D gene, CDR3 DNA, CDR3 protein. A D gene is named only where the DNA matches it firmly. Some rows mark clone size as missing; the rest say once, few, many or name a class of expanded clone.

v_call: TRBV5-1
j_call: TRBJ1-1
clone_size: -
d_call: -
cdr3_nt: TGCGCCAGCAGCTTGCCTCAGGGGTTGAACACTGAAGCTTTCTTT
cdr3_aa: CASSLPQGLNTEAFF

v_call: TRBV28
j_call: TRBJ1-1
clone_size: -
d_call: -
cdr3_nt: TGTGCCAGCAGTCTCGGGACACGGAACACTGAAGCTTTCTTT
cdr3_aa: CASSLGTRNTEAFF

v_call: TRBV4-1
j_call: TRBJ1-4
clone_size: -
d_call: -
cdr3_nt: TGCGCCAGCAGCCTCCGGGACACCGGAGGGGAAAAACTGTTTTTT
cdr3_aa: CASSLRDTGGEKLFF

v_call: TRBV27
j_call: TRBJ2-5
clone_size: -
d_call: TRBD1
cdr3_nt: TGTGCCAGCAGTCCTCACAACAGGGGAGAGACCCAGTACTTC
cdr3_aa: CASSPHNRGETQYF

v_call: TRBV6-1
j_call: TRBJ1-2
clone_size: -
d_call: TRBD1
cdr3_nt: TGTGCCAGCAGTGAAAGGCGGGACAGGCAAGGTTCGAGCTACACCTTC
cdr3_aa: CASSERRDRQGSSYTF

v_call: TRBV3-1/TRBV3-2
j_call: TRBJ1-3
clone_size: -
d_call: -
cdr3_nt: TGTGCCAGCAGACAATCAGGAGCAGCCTCTGGAAACACCATATATTTT
cdr3_aa: CASRQSGAASGNTIYF

v_call: TRBV5-8
j_call: TRBJ2-7
clone_size: -
d_call: TRBD1
cdr3_nt: TGTGCCAGCAGCCGTGGACAGGTTAACTCCTACGAGCAGTACTTC
cdr3_aa: CASSRGQVNSYEQYF

v_call: TRBV18
j_call: TRBJ2-7
clone_size: once
d_call: -
cdr3_nt: TGTGCCAGCTCACCACCGAGGAGGTCCTACGAGCAGTACTTC
cdr3_aa: CASSPPRRSYEQYF

v_call: TRBV4-3
j_call: TRBJ2-2
clone_size: -
d_call: -
cdr3_nt: TGCGCCAGCAGCCAAGAGAGGGGTTCGAACACCGGGGAGCTGTTTTTT
cdr3_aa: CASSQERGSNTGELFF

v_call: TRBV3-1/TRBV3-2
j_call: TRBJ1-1
clone_size: -
d_call: -
cdr3_nt: TGTGCCTCCTCGGGTGAGGGACGGATTGAAGCTTTCTTT
cdr3_aa: CASSGEGRIEAFF

v_call: TRBV6-5
j_call: TRBJ2-1
clone_size: -
d_call: TRBD2
cdr3_nt: TGTGCCAGCAGTTTCCAGGGACTAGCGGGAGCTGAGCAGTTCTTC
cdr3_aa: CASSFQGLAGAEQFF

v_call: TRBV10-3
j_call: TRBJ1-4
clone_size: -
d_call: TRBD1
cdr3_nt: TGTGCCATCAAGAAGACAGGGTGGAATGAAAAACTGTTTTTT
cdr3_aa: CAIKKTGWNEKLFF

v_call: TRBV3-1/TRBV3-2
j_call: TRBJ2-7
clone_size: -
d_call: TRBD1
cdr3_nt: TGTGCCAGCAGCCAGGGGACAGGGGGATACTACGAGCAGTACTTC
cdr3_aa: CASSQGTGGYYEQYF

v_call: TRBV19
j_call: TRBJ2-1
clone_size: -
d_call: TRBD2
cdr3_nt: TGTGCCAGTAGCCCCCATGGAGCGGGAGCCTACAATGAGCAGTTCTTC
cdr3_aa: CASSPHGAGAYNEQFF

v_call: TRBV10-3
j_call: TRBJ2-1
clone_size: -
d_call: TRBD2
cdr3_nt: TGTGCCAGCCAGCGGGAGCGACCCTACAATGAGCAGTTCTTC
cdr3_aa: CASQRERPYNEQFF

v_call: TRBV6-6
j_call: TRBJ2-3
clone_size: -
d_call: -
cdr3_nt: TGTGCCAGCAGTTCGTTAGATACGCAGTATTTT
cdr3_aa: CASSSLDTQYF

v_call: TRBV7-9
j_call: TRBJ1-1
clone_size: once
d_call: -
cdr3_nt: TGTGCCAGCAGCTTAGGGGGTTGGGAGGGGAAGAACACTGAAGCTTTCTTT
cdr3_aa: CASSLGGWEGKNTEAFF

v_call: TRBV5-6
j_call: TRBJ1-5
clone_size: -
d_call: -
cdr3_nt: TGTGCCAGCAGCTCGACAGGTTATAGCAATCAGCCCCAGCATTTT
cdr3_aa: CASSSTGYSNQPQHF

v_call: TRBV11-2
j_call: TRBJ2-1
clone_size: -
d_call: TRBD2
cdr3_nt: TGTGCCAGCAGCTTAGATAAATCCCGACTAGCCAGGTATGAGCAGTTCTTC
cdr3_aa: CASSLDKSRLARYEQFF

v_call: TRBV18
j_call: TRBJ1-2
clone_size: few
d_call: -
cdr3_nt: TGTGCCAGCTCACCACCTTCCAGGGTGGGCATTAATAGCTATGGCTACACCTTC
cdr3_aa: CASSPPSRVGINSYGYTF

v_call: TRBV15
j_call: TRBJ1-4
clone_size: -
d_call: TRBD1
cdr3_nt: TGTGCCACCAGCGAGGGGAGGGGGCCTAATGAAAAACTGTTTTTT
cdr3_aa: CATSEGRGPNEKLFF

v_call: TRBV6-2/TRBV6-3
j_call: TRBJ2-7
clone_size: -
d_call: TRBD2
cdr3_nt: TGTGCCAGCAGTCCCCGTGAGCGGGGGACCATCTACGAGCAGTACTTC
cdr3_aa: CASSPRERGTIYEQYF

v_call: TRBV18
j_call: TRBJ1-5
clone_size: -
d_call: -
cdr3_nt: TGTGCCAGCTCACCCGATAGCAATCAGCCCCAGCATTTT
cdr3_aa: CASSPDSNQPQHF